This TCR beta chain appears in the sequencing data of a study of blood T cell repertoires in COVID-19. Sequencing was performed with immunoSEQ multiplex PCR; in TCRdb, only in-frame clones are kept and a portion is missing. The table lists roughly 17,000 clones, approximately 89% of them singletons. The length of the CDR3 is 13 residues. V gave up 5 bases and J gave up 4 bases; unmatched junction bases: 4. The TCR originated in a human donor in a cohort sampled during active COVID-19. The material sequenced was peripheral blood. The chain has TRBV12-3 or TRBV12-4 and TRBJ1-2; the match to TRBD1 covers 7 bases. CDR3 residues: CASSEQGPYGYTF. The CDR3 DNA follows: TGTGCCAGCAGTGAACAGGGGCCCTATGGCTACACCTTC.